This TCR beta chain appears in the sequencing data of a study of beta chain features in type 1 diabetes. Study in general: Across all samples, around 98 million sorted cells were examined.

Every bit of the isolated RNA underwent reverse transcription, so sequencing read expressed TCRB transcripts. Sequenced by immunoSEQ multiplex PCR; TCRdb stores in-frame clones only, minus some. Altogether some 410,000 clones are present, 9.5% to 12% being singletons, with the ten largest covering 0.046%. Cells sorted by CD45RO/CCR7/CD25/CD127/CD95/CD27 comprised CD4+ naive, central memory, regulatory and stem cell-like memory cells. As regards this clone: What it binds is not known.

Overall study findings and caveats: Moderate yet significant TCRB CDR3 shortening was seen in Type 1 diabetes patients in all four CD4+ subsets. PCR, the amplification step, might favor shorter templates, equally in patients and controls.

The germline V gene encodes CDR1 MGHDK and CDR2 SYGVNS. The CDR3 length is 12 residues. V lost 4 bases, J lost 5 bases, and 8 bases lay in between. Sequenced input: naive CD4+ T cells from blood. The sequence was obtained from a woman between 18 and 29 years old in good health. V and J are TRBV25-1 and TRBJ2-5; D is undetermined. The chain's CDR3 is CASSASGETQYF. In DNA form, the CDR3 reads TGTGCCAGCAGTGCGTCGGGTGAGACCCAGTACTTC.